Each of the 13 T cell receptor beta chains below was sequenced from the same sample in a study of blood T cell repertoires in COVID-19. Measured with immunoSEQ multiplex PCR; TCRdb has only the in-frame clones, and not every one. The data hold around 330,000 clones, with about 87% observed a single time. Input material: PBMCs or T cells enriched from blood (not recorded which). The origin of the receptors is a woman aged 18-35 years who had recovered from COVID-19.

This chain links TRBV9 with TRBJ1-1; D perhaps matches TRBD1 (5 bases). The CDR3 is 16 residues long. Trimming pared 4 bases from V and 2 bases from J, leaving 18 bases between. Germline loops: CDR1 SGDLS, CDR2 YYNGEE. The chain's CDR3 is CASSSWQGLGNTEAFF. DNA for the CDR3: TGTGCCAGCAGCTCATGGCAGGGTTTGGGAAACACTGAAGCTTTCTTT.

The CDR3 spells CASSPWEARQAFF. For the CDR3, the DNA is TGTGCCAGCAGCCCCTGGGAGGCCCGTCAAGCTTTCTTT. The V call is TRBV6-5, the J call TRBJ1-1; no clear D gene. The germline V gene encodes CDR1 MNHEY and CDR2 SVGAGI. V was pared by 6 bases and J by 9 bases, with 17 bases between. The CDR3 has 13 residues.

This chain connects TRBV24-1 to TRBJ1-2, with 7 nucleotides matching TRBD1. The CDR3 runs to 14 residues. Germline CDR1 and CDR2: KGHDR and SFDVKD. The junction had 9 bases not matched to a gene; V was cut back by 4 bases and J by 8 bases. This CDR3 is CATSESGGSSGYTF. The CDR3 DNA reads as TGTGCCACCAGTGAGTCAGGGGGGTCCTCGGGCTACACCTTC.

Concerning this clone: This same CDR3 is encoded by further DNA sequences in the sample. The rearrangement uses TRBV30 and TRBJ1-2, with D unresolved. The CDR3 covers 11 residues. CDR1 and CDR2 (germline): GTSNPN, SVGIG (reference sequence). Trimming took off 3 bases at V and 3 bases at J, with 5 bases between the two ends. CDR3 sequence (DNA): TGTGCCTGGAGCCGTGACTATGGCTACACCTTC. Its translation is CAWSRDYGYTF. Filled out from reference TRBV30 and TRBJ1-2, the complete variable domain reads SQTIHQWPATLVQPVGSPLSLECTVEGTSNPNLYWYRQAAGRGLQLLFYSVGIGQISSEVPQNLSASRPQDRQFILSSKKLLLSDSGFYLCAWSRDYGYTFGSGTRLTVV.

The chain links TRBV7-2 to TRBJ2-3, with 9 bases that match TRBD2. Germline V gene lookup returns CDR1 SGHTA and CDR2 FQGNSA. J was trimmed by 3 bases and V by 4 bases; bases with no gene match: 2. The CDR3 length is 14 residues. The CDR3 here is CASSSGLATDTQYF. The CDR3 bases are TGTGCCAGCAGCTCGGGACTAGCAACAGATACGCAGTATTTT.

The DNA of the CDR3 is TGTGCCAGCGGGGGGACGTTGAACACTGAAGCTTTCTTT. It yields the protein CASGGTLNTEAFF. The genes are TRBV28 and TRBJ1-1, with TRBD1 as a possible D gene (5 bases). Germline V gene sequence: CDR1 MDHEN, CDR2 SYDVKM. The CDR3 runs to 13 residues. Trimming took 8 bases from V and 0 from J, leaving 10 bases between them.

The chain carries TRBV11-3 and TRBJ1-1, with TRBD1 matching 12 bases. The V and J ends lost 3 bases and 1 base, in that order; junction bases with no gene match: 12. CDR3 length equals 19 residues. From germline, CDR1 is SGHNT and CDR2 YENEEA. The CDR3 DNA sequence: TGTGCCAGCAGCTTTTACCGGGACAGGGGGCCGGCGGGGAACACTGAAGCTTTCTTT. Translating it yields CASSFYRDRGPAGNTEAFF. The whole variable domain, remainder taken from reference TRBV11-3 and TRBJ1-1, is EAGVVQSPRYKIIEKKQPVAFWCNPISGHNTLYWYLQNLGQGPELLIRYENEEAVDDSQLPKDRFSAERLKGVDSTLKIQPAELGDSAVYLCASSFYRDRGPAGNTEAFFGQGTRLTVV.

Only a few counts were recorded for this clone. The CDR3 bases are TGTGCCATCAGTGAGGGAGGTGGGGTGAACACTGAAGCTTTCTTT. It specifies CAISEGGGVNTEAFF. The chain has TRBV10-3 and TRBJ1-1, with D uncertain. V lost 2 bases and J lost 0, with 10 bases in between. Germline V gene sequence: CDR1 ENHRY, CDR2 SYGVKD. The CDR3 is 15 residues long.

This chain uses TRBV10-1 with TRBJ2-3, with TRBD2 identical over 7 bases. Germline V CDR1 and CDR2: WNHNN, SYGVQD (reference sequence). This CDR3 comprises 19 residues. V was pared by 3 bases and J by 1 base, with 16 bases of the junction left unmatched. CDR3 in amino acids: CASSDPREGGAQRTDTQYF. The CDR3 nucleotides read TGCGCCAGCAGTGACCCAAGGGAGGGAGGGGCACAACGCACAGATACGCAGTATTTT.

A word on this clone: The same CDR3 arises from other DNA sequences in this sample as well. The chain couples TRBV20-1 to TRBJ1-2, with TRBD1 as a possible D gene (5 bases). This CDR3 region has 10 residues. The germline gives CDR1 DFQATT, CDR2 SNEGSKA (reference sequence). V was pared by 5 bases and J by 5 bases, with 6 bases between. CDR3 loop: CSAPGYGYTF. For the CDR3, the DNA is TGCAGTGCTCCAGGGTATGGCTACACCTTC.

The gene calls are TRBV5-4 and TRBJ1-2; TRBD1 matches at 10 bases. The CDR3 length is 16 residues. V gave up 5 bases and J gave up 2 bases; unmatched junction bases: 9. Germline assignment: CDR1 SGHNT and CDR2 YYREEE (reference sequence). The CDR3 nucleotides are TGTGCCAGCAGACCTACCCCGGGACAGGGGAACTATGGCTACACCTTC. This encodes CASRPTPGQGNYGYTF.

The J gene is TRBJ2-7, the V gene TRBV5-8, with D possibly being TRBD2 (5 bases). This CDR3 has 14 residues. V dropped 4 bases and J dropped 12 bases, with 23 bases sitting between them. Germline CDR1 and CDR2: SGHTS and YDEGEE. The CDR3 region has the DNA TGTGCCAGCAGCCCGACCTCCCGACGGGGTGGTATGTACTTC. It translates to CASSPTSRRGGMYF.

V usage is TRBV5-4 and J usage is TRBJ1-6; D is unresolved. Germline V lookup: CDR1 SGHNT, CDR2 YYREEE (reference sequence). V was trimmed by 9 bases and J by 6 bases, leaving 22 bases between them. The CDR3 has 16 amino acids. CDR3 sequence (DNA): TGTGCCACCGCGTATGGCGTCGGAGTCCCTAATTCACCCCTCCACTTT. This sequence encodes CATAYGVGVPNSPLHF.